Presented here are 11 T cell receptor beta chains from one specimen sequenced in a study of blood T cell repertoires in COVID-19. Produced via immunoSEQ multiplex PCR; TCRdb's table is partial and in-frame only. This sample yields 120,000 to 150,000 clones, of which 80% to 85% are seen a single time; 5.5% belongs to the top ten. Input material: PBMCs or T cells enriched from blood (not recorded which). These receptors were collected from a man aged 40-50 years with acute COVID-19.

In this sample, this clone turned up a few times. V and J are TRBV4-2 and TRBJ2-7, with 8 bases fitting TRBD2. The J segment lost 5 bases and the V segment lost 1 base, leaving 7 bases of the junction unmatched. CDR1 is LGHNA and CDR2 is YNFKEQ in the germline V gene. The CDR3 runs to 15 residues. The CDR3 DNA reads as TGTGCCAGCAGCCAAGCTCAGCGGGGGAGCGACGAGCAGTACTTC. Residues: CASSQAQRGSDEQYF.

The chain links TRBV6-5 to TRBJ1-3; D may be TRBD1 (6 bases). The length of the CDR3 is 15 residues. V was trimmed by 6 bases and J by 4 bases, leaving 16 bases between them. The V gene's germline CDR1 is MNHEY and CDR2 SVGAGI. The CDR3 sequence: CASRQGERTGNTIYF. DNA for the CDR3: TGTGCCAGCAGACAGGGCGAAAGAACAGGAAACACCATATATTTT.

This clone has only one observation. The rearrangement uses TRBV10-1 and TRBJ1-4, with D tentatively TRBD1 (6 bases). Germline CDR1 and CDR2: WNHNN and SYGVQD (reference sequence). Deletions cut 8 bases from V and 3 bases from J, with 16 bases between. This CDR3 has 15 residues. CDR3 sequence reads: CASGKGVYANEKLFF. CDR3 in DNA: TGCGCCAGCGGAAAGGGGGTGTATGCTAATGAAAAACTGTTTTTT.

This clone was recorded once. The CDR3, as DNA: TGCAGCGTTGGGACAGGCCCAAACTATGGCTACACCTTC. Its protein product is CSVGTGPNYGYTF. This sequence joins TRBV29-1 and TRBJ1-2, with 7 positions matching TRBD1. Germline CDR1 reads SQVTM; CDR2 reads ANQGSEA. The CDR3 totals 13 residues. With V trimmed by 4 bases and J by 2 bases, 4 bases remained unmatched.

The rearrangement uses TRBV6-2 or TRBV6-3 and TRBJ2-7, with D perhaps TRBD1 (6 bases). V lost 4 bases and J 5 bases, leaving 18 bases between the germline ends. Looked up from germline, CDR1 is MNHEY and CDR2 is SVGEGT. This CDR3 region has 15 residues. DNA of the CDR3: TGTGCCAGCAGTTCCTCCTGGAACCACAGGGACGAGCAGTACTTC. This translates into CASSSSWNHRDEQYF.

The chain combines TRBV27 with TRBJ1-1, with a possible D match to TRBD1 (5 bases). Trimming shortened V by 6 bases and J by 2 bases, and 16 bases separated the two germline ends. The CDR3 loop spans 15 amino acids. Germline V CDR1 and CDR2: MNHEY, SMNVEV (reference sequence). The CDR3 spells CASSPGGALNTEAFF. In DNA form, the CDR3 reads TGTGCCAGCAGCCCCGGTGGGGCCCTAAACACTGAAGCTTTCTTT.

The genes are TRBV5-6 and TRBJ2-7; D perhaps matches TRBD2 (6 bases). V was cut by 4 bases and J by 7 bases, with 24 bases left in between. Germline assignment: CDR1 SGHDT and CDR2 YYEEEE. This CDR3 region has 16 residues. CDR3 region: CASSPPVVTGDEEQYF. CDR3 DNA: TGTGCCAGCAGCCCCCCCGTAGTGACGGGGGATGAGGAGCAGTACTTC. Based on the CDR3 plus reference TRBV5-6 and TRBJ2-7, the full variable domain is DAGVTQSPTHLIKTRGQQVTLRCSPKSGHDTVSWYQQALGQGPQFIFQYYEEEERQRGNFPDRFSGHQFPNYSSELNVNALLLGDSALYLCASSPPVVTGDEEQYFGPGTRLTVT.

In this sample, this clone turned up once. This rearrangement joins TRBV7-8 to TRBJ1-3; the D is unclear. The length of the CDR3 is 16 residues. V gave up 0 bases and J gave up 0 bases, with 9 bases separating them. CDR1 SGHVS and CDR2 FQNEAQ come from the germline V gene. CDR3 in amino acids: CASSLARLISGNTIYF. The CDR3 coding sequence is TGTGCCAGCAGCTTAGCCAGACTGATCTCTGGAAACACCATATATTTT.

The V gene is TRBV7-8, the J gene TRBJ2-2; no definite D call. CDR1 is SGHVS and CDR2 is FQNEAQ in the germline V gene. CDR3 length: 16 amino acids. V was cut by 1 base and J by 0 bases, with 9 bases left in between. The CDR3 DNA follows: TGTGCCAGCAGCTTAGGAGTTCGGGCGAACACCGGGGAGCTGTTTTTT. This encodes CASSLGVRANTGELFF.

The rearrangement links TRBV5-1 to TRBJ2-7, with D maybe TRBD2 (6 bases). Germline V gene data show CDR1 as SGHRS and CDR2 as YFSETQ. The V end lost 1 base, the J end lost 1 base, and 9 bases lay between the germline ends. The CDR3 extends over 14 amino acids. CDR3 nucleotide sequence: TGCGCCAGCAGCTTGAGCGGGCCTTCCTACGAGCAGTACTTC. Encoded protein: CASSLSGPSYEQYF.

The J gene is TRBJ2-5, the V gene TRBV9; 8 bases line up with TRBD1. V trimming: 3 bases; J trimming: 5 bases; junction bases outside the gene matches: 9. The CDR3 is 15 residues long. Looked up from germline, CDR1 is SGDLS and CDR2 is YYNGEE. In DNA form, the CDR3 reads TGTGCCAGCAGCGAAGCAGGGACAGGCCGCGAGACCCAGTACTTC. Translated: CASSEAGTGRETQYF. Based on the CDR3 plus reference TRBV9 and TRBJ2-5, the full variable domain is DSGVTQTPKHLITATGQRVTLRCSPRSGDLSVYWYQQSLDQGLQFLIQYYNGEERAKGNILERFSAQQFPDLHSELNLSSLELGDSALYFCASSEAGTGRETQYFGPGTRLLVL.